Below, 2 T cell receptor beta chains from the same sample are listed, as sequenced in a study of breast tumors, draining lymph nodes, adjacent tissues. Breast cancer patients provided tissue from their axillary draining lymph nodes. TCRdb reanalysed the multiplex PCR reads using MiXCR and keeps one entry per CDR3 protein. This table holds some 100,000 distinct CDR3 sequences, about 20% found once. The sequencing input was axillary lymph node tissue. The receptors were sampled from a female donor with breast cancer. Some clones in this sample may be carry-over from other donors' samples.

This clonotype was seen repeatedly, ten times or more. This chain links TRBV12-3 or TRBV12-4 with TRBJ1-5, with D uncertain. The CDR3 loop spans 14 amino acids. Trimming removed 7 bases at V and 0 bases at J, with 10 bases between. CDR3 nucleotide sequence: TGTGCCAGCATGGAAGGACTTAGCAATCAGCCCCAGCATTTT. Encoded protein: CASMEGLSNQPQHF.

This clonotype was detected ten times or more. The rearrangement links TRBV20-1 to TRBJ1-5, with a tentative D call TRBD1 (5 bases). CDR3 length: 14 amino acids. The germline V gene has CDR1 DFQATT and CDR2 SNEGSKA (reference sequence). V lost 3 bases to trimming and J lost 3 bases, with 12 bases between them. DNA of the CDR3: TGCAGTGCTAGTGAGATCAGGGACAATCAGCCCCAGCATTTT. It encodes CSASEIRDNQPQHF.